This TCR beta chain was captured in a study of memory CD4+ T cells and cytomegalovirus serostatus. Trimming left V 7 bases short and J 3 bases short, with 12 bases between. The CDR3 extends over 13 amino acids. CDR1 and CDR2 from the germline V gene are MDHEN and SYDVKM. In the case of this clone: What it recognizes is unknown.

Using immunoSEQ multiplex PCR, the repertoire was profiled, and TCRdb retains in-frame clones only, with some absent. In the table there are 25,000 to 35,000 clones, 65% to 80% of which are singletons. General study findings and limits: CMV serostatus prediction reached median AUC roughly 0.95, or 0.91 with US-trained model. Suggested: most of the CMV-linked TCR signature lies in CD4+ memory cells.

Single viable CD3+CD4+CD8-CD45RO+ cells were sorted as the memory CD4+ T cells. CMV serostatus came from serum IgG against pp150, pp28, p38, p52. After thawing, CD4+ T cells were positively selected. The rearrangement joins TRBV28 to TRBJ1-1; D may be TRBD1 (5 bases). Sequenced input: memory CD4+ T cells from blood. The source is an adult in good health and CMV-seronegative. Some clones in this sample may be carry-over from other donors' samples. For the CDR3, the DNA is TGTGCCAGCATCACAGCGGGGGACACTGAAGCTTTCTTT. This codes for CASITAGDTEAFF.